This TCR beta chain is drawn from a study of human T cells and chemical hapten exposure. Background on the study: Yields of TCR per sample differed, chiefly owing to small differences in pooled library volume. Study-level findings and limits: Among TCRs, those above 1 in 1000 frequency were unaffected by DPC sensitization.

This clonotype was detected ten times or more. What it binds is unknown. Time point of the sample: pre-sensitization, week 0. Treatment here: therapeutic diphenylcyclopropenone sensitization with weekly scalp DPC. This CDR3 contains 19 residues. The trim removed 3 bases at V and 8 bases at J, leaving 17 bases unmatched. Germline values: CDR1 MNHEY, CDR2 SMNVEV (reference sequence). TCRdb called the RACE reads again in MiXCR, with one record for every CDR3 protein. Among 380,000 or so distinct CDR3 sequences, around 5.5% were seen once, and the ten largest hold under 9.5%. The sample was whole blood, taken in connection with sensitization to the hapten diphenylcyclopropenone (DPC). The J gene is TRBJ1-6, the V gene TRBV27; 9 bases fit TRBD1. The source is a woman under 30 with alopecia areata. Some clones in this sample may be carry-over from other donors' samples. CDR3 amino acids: CASSFRGTGQYSGYSPLHF. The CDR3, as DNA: TGTGCCAGCAGTTTCCGGGGGACAGGGCAGTATTCGGGTTATTCACCCCTCCACTTT.